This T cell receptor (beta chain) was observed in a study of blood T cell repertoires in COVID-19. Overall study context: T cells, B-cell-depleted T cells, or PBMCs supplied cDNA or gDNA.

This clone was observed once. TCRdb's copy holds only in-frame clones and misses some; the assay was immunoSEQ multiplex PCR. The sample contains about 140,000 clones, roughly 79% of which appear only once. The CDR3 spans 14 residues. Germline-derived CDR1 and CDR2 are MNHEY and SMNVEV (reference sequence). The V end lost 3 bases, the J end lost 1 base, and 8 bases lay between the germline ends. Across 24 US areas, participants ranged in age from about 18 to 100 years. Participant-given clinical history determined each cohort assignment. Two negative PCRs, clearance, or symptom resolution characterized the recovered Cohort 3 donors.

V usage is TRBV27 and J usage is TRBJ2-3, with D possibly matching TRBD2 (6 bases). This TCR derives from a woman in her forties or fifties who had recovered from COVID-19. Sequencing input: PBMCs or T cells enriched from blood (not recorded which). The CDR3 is CASSLGGGTDTQYF. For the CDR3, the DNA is TGTGCCAGCAGTTTGGGGGGAGGCACAGATACGCAGTATTTT.